The clone carrying this T cell receptor (beta chain) was observed many times. The data were taken from a study of T-cell reconstitution after alpha-beta-depleted transplantation in children. CDR1 is SEHNR, CDR2 FQNEAQ, per germline (reference sequence). This CDR3 region has 13 residues. Trimming left V 5 bases short and J 7 bases short, with 11 bases between. A TCRbeta library incorporating unique molecular identifiers was prepared. TCRdb re-called the PCR reads through MiXCR, storing one row per CDR3 protein. The table includes 200,000 to 250,000 distinct CDR3 sequences, around 9.2% detected once. This chain connects TRBV7-9 to TRBJ2-2, with D uncertain. This specimen was PBMCs, mostly from graft donor cells, taken 360 days after TCRalphabeta/CD19-depleted stem cell transplant. This TCR was recovered from a male patient between 2 and 9 years old who had a stem cell transplant for acute myeloid leukemia, so the T cells may come from the graft donor. The CDR3 loop is CASSQISLGELFF. In DNA form, the CDR3 reads TGTGCCAGCAGCCAGATCAGCCTCGGGGAGCTGTTTTTT.